The next 8 T cell receptor beta chains were all read from a single sample in a study of T cells expressing NK-cell markers. No DNA is given; TCRdb re-called the 5' RACE reads and lists each CDR3 protein once. The table for this sample gives about half a million distinct CDR3 sequences. The specimen sequenced was blood T cells: a sorted CD56 or NKG2C T cell subset, CD4+ or CD8+ T cells, or bulk PBMC T cells (not recorded which). Receptor source: a woman aged 50 to 65 in good health.

The CDR3 spells CASSRAGTTDTQYF. The chain couples TRBV7-3 to TRBJ2-3; TCRdb's D gene call, TRBD1, goes unchecked for lack of DNA. Germline V gives CDR1 SGHTA, CDR2 FQGTGA. This CDR3 is built from 14 residues.

The chain employs TRBV29-1 and TRBJ1-4; absent DNA, TCRdb's TRBD1 call cannot be checked. The CDR3 spans 12 residues. CDR1 and CDR2 (germline): SQVTM, ANQGSEA. CDR3 region: CSARAGDEKLFF.

V is TRBV20-1 and J is TRBJ2-3; the TCRdb D gene call, TRBD1, has no DNA to confirm it. The CDR3 loop spans 12 amino acids. From germline, CDR1 is DFQATT and CDR2 SNEGSKA (reference sequence). CDR3 in amino acids: CSARTGWDTQYF.

V usage is TRBV5-1 and J usage is TRBJ1-1; TCRdb lists TRBD1, though no DNA is available to test this call. The CDR3 runs 16 residues. CDR1 SGHRS and CDR2 YFSETQ come from the germline V gene. Here the CDR3 reads CASSLAWGKEGTEAFF.

This chain uses TRBV6-5 with TRBJ2-5; TCRdb reports TRBD2, a call that lacks DNA to check it against. The germline V gene encodes CDR1 MNHEY and CDR2 SVGAGI. The CDR3 covers 20 residues. CDR3 in amino acids: CASSYSLPSGSTVLQETQYF.

The chain recombines TRBV12-3 or TRBV12-4 with TRBJ1-2; TCRdb returns TRBD1, unconfirmable since there is no DNA. The CDR3 totals 14 residues. The CDR3 spells CASSSPDSLYGYTF.

The chain joins TRBV20-1 to TRBJ2-3; TCRdb gives TRBD2 as the D gene, but with no DNA this cannot be confirmed. This CDR3 has 16 residues. From germline, CDR1 is DFQATT and CDR2 SNEGSKA (reference sequence). The CDR3 protein is CSASIHSGSLADTQYF.

The chain has TRBV5-1 and TRBJ1-2; lacking DNA, the TRBD1 call made by TCRdb goes unchecked. Germline CDR1 SGHRS, CDR2 YFSETQ. The CDR3 contains 14 residues. CDR3 sequence reads: CASSSGTGGYGYTF.